Listed below are T cell receptor beta chains from one sample, sequenced in a study of T cell clonotyping in hematopoietic cell transplantation. Measured with immunoSEQ multiplex PCR; TCRdb has only the in-frame clones, and not every one. The data contain about 11,000 clones, around 45% of them seen just once; the ten biggest clones take up 8% to 9.5%. The source was PBMCs, collected 30 days after allogeneic stem cell transplant. The receptors shown here come from a male patient aged 50 to 59 who had an allogeneic stem cell transplant from an unrelated donor, so the T cells may come from the graft donor. Some clones in this sample may be carry-over from other donors' samples. The CDR3 runs from the conserved cysteine through the conserved F or W. D genes are given only for firm matches. A row's size may be missing; if present it is once, few, many or a size class.

J gene: TRBJ1-1; V gene: TRBV6-1; clone size: NA; D gene: NA; CDR3 DNA: TGTGCCAGCAGTGAGACCGGGAGTAACACTGAAGCTTTCTTT; CDR3 protein: CASSETGSNTEAFF
J gene: TRBJ2-3; V gene: TRBV7-2; clone size: NA; D gene: NA; CDR3 DNA: TGTGCCAGCAGCCTCGGACATAGCACAGATACGCAGTATTTT; CDR3 protein: CASSLGHSTDTQYF
J gene: TRBJ1-6; V gene: TRBV7-6; clone size: NA; D gene: NA; CDR3 DNA: TGTGCCAGCAGCGCCACCTTAAATAATTCACCCCTCCACTTT; CDR3 protein: CASSATLNNSPLHF
J gene: TRBJ2-1; V gene: TRBV5-4; clone size: few; D gene: NA; CDR3 DNA: TGTGCCAGCAGCTTGAACGCTAACAATGAGCAGTTCTTC; CDR3 protein: CASSLNANNEQFF
J gene: TRBJ2-1; V gene: TRBV9; clone size: NA; D gene: NA; CDR3 DNA: TGTGCCAGCAGCGTATCCGTATCTGGCTACAATGAGCAGTTCTTC; CDR3 protein: CASSVSVSGYNEQFF
J gene: TRBJ1-1; V gene: TRBV4-1; clone size: few; D gene: NA; CDR3 DNA: TGCGCCAGCAGCCAAGATCGGCTCATGAACACTGAAGCTTTCTTT; CDR3 protein: CASSQDRLMNTEAFF
J gene: TRBJ1-1; V gene: TRBV11-2; clone size: NA; D gene: NA; CDR3 DNA: TGTGCCAGCAACCAGAATCGGAGGTACACTGAAGCTTTCTTT; CDR3 protein: CASNQNRRYTEAFF
J gene: TRBJ1-5; V gene: TRBV29-1; clone size: NA; D gene: TRBD1; CDR3 DNA: TGCAGCGTATTGGACAGGGCCGGCGGTGAGACCCAGCATTTT; CDR3 protein: CSVLDRAGGETQHF
J gene: TRBJ1-5; V gene: TRBV4-1; clone size: NA; D gene: NA; CDR3 DNA: TGCGCCAGCAGCCCTGGGCGGGGTCCCAATCAGCCCCAGCATTTT; CDR3 protein: CASSPGRGPNQPQHF
J gene: TRBJ2-7; V gene: TRBV4-3; clone size: NA; D gene: NA; CDR3 DNA: TGCGCCAGCAGCCAAGATAGGGCGGGATATTACGAGCAGTACTTC; CDR3 protein: CASSQDRAGYYEQYF
J gene: TRBJ1-2; V gene: TRBV5-6; clone size: NA; D gene: NA; CDR3 DNA: TGTGCCAGCAGCTTGGTTAGGGTGGCGTATGGCTACACCTTC; CDR3 protein: CASSLVRVAYGYTF
J gene: TRBJ1-5; V gene: TRBV2; clone size: few; D gene: TRBD1; CDR3 DNA: TGTGCCAGCAGTACAGGGGACACCAATCAGCCCCAGCATTTT; CDR3 protein: CASSTGDTNQPQHF
J gene: TRBJ1-1; V gene: TRBV14; clone size: few; D gene: NA; CDR3 DNA: TGTGCCAGCAGCCAGCAAGGGGCGAACACTGAAGCTTTCTTT; CDR3 protein: CASSQQGANTEAFF
J gene: TRBJ1-5; V gene: TRBV19; clone size: NA; D gene: NA; CDR3 DNA: TGTGCCAGTAGCGGGGGCAGGGAGATTGGGCAGCCCCAGCATTTT; CDR3 protein: CASSGGREIGQPQHF
J gene: TRBJ1-5; V gene: TRBV21-1; clone size: NA; D gene: NA; CDR3 DNA: TGTGCCAGCAGCAAAGAATGGGTTCGGGGAGAGAAAATACCGGGCTTCAATCAGCCCCAGCATTTT; CDR3 protein: CASSKEWVRGEKIPGFNQPQHF
J gene: TRBJ1-2; V gene: TRBV6-5; clone size: NA; D gene: NA; CDR3 DNA: TGTGCCAGCAGTTACTCCCTTACGGCGGGGGATGGCTACACCTTC; CDR3 protein: CASSYSLTAGDGYTF
J gene: TRBJ2-2; V gene: TRBV7-3; clone size: few; D gene: NA; CDR3 DNA: TGTGCCAGCAGCTTAGTGGGGAACACCGGGGAGCTGTTTTTT; CDR3 protein: CASSLVGNTGELFF
J gene: TRBJ1-2; V gene: TRBV5-6; clone size: few; D gene: NA; CDR3 DNA: TGTGCCAGCAGCTTGGGGACAGTCTATGGCTACACCTTC; CDR3 protein: CASSLGTVYGYTF
J gene: TRBJ2-7; V gene: TRBV7-2; clone size: NA; D gene: TRBD1; CDR3 DNA: TGTGCCAGCAGCTTACTTGGACAGGAAAGCTCCTACGAGCAGTACTTC; CDR3 protein: CASSLLGQESSYEQYF
J gene: TRBJ1-6; V gene: TRBV14; clone size: few; D gene: TRBD1; CDR3 DNA: TGTGCCAGCAGCCAATGGACAGGGGGATCACCCCTCCACTTT; CDR3 protein: CASSQWTGGSPLHF
J gene: TRBJ2-3; V gene: TRBV1; clone size: NA; D gene: NA; CDR3 DNA: TGCACCAGCAGACAGACTAGCGGGAGGGACGTCACAGATACGCAGTATTTT; CDR3 protein: CTSRQTSGRDVTDTQYF
J gene: TRBJ2-7; V gene: TRBV6-5; clone size: NA; D gene: NA; CDR3 DNA: TGTGCCAGCCACGAAGGCGGCAGGGGCTACGAGCAGTACTTC; CDR3 protein: CASHEGGRGYEQYF
J gene: TRBJ1-2; V gene: TRBV6-6; clone size: few; D gene: NA; CDR3 DNA: TGTGCCAGCAGTCCCGCTCCCCGGAACTATGGCTACACCTTC; CDR3 protein: CASSPAPRNYGYTF
J gene: TRBJ1-3; V gene: TRBV4-3; clone size: NA; D gene: NA; CDR3 DNA: TGCGCCAGCAGCCGGGCGTCCAGCTCTGGAAACACCATATATTTT; CDR3 protein: CASSRASSSGNTIYF
J gene: TRBJ2-7; V gene: TRBV27; clone size: NA; D gene: TRBD2; CDR3 DNA: TGTGCCAGCAGTTTCGGGGGGGCGGCCTACGAGCAGTACTTC; CDR3 protein: CASSFGGAAYEQYF
J gene: TRBJ2-7; V gene: TRBV5-1; clone size: NA; D gene: NA; CDR3 DNA: TGCGCCAGCAGCTTAGGGAATGCGGCGGGTGACGAGCAGTACTTC; CDR3 protein: CASSLGNAAGDEQYF
J gene: TRBJ1-2; V gene: TRBV5-6; clone size: NA; D gene: TRBD1; CDR3 DNA: TGTGCCAGCAGCTCGACAGGGAGGGTGCTCAACTATGGCTACACCTTC; CDR3 protein: CASSSTGRVLNYGYTF
J gene: TRBJ2-7; V gene: TRBV5-6; clone size: NA; D gene: TRBD2; CDR3 DNA: TGTGCCAGCAGCCTCAAGGCGGGGAGGGCCGAGCAGTACTTC; CDR3 protein: CASSLKAGRAEQYF
J gene: TRBJ2-7; V gene: TRBV30; clone size: once; D gene: TRBD1; CDR3 DNA: TGTGCCTGTAATCTTGACAGGGCCGAGCAGTACTTC; CDR3 protein: CACNLDRAEQYF
J gene: TRBJ1-1; V gene: TRBV23-1; clone size: few; D gene: TRBD1; CDR3 DNA: TGCGCCAGTCGACAGGGAAGGACTGAAGCTTTCTTT; CDR3 protein: CASRQGRTEAFF
J gene: TRBJ1-5; V gene: TRBV19; clone size: few; D gene: NA; CDR3 DNA: TGTGCCAGTAGTCCGGGGGCAGGCCAGCCCCAGCATTTT; CDR3 protein: CASSPGAGQPQHF
J gene: TRBJ2-7; V gene: TRBV7-9; clone size: NA; D gene: TRBD1; CDR3 DNA: TGTGCCAGCAGCCGGACAGGAACCTACTACGAGCAGTACTTC; CDR3 protein: CASSRTGTYYEQYF
J gene: TRBJ1-3; V gene: TRBV19; clone size: few; D gene: NA; CDR3 DNA: TGTGCCAGTAGTGCGATGAGCTCTGGAAACACCATATATTTT; CDR3 protein: CASSAMSSGNTIYF
J gene: TRBJ2-1; V gene: TRBV4-3; clone size: NA; D gene: TRBD2; CDR3 DNA: TGCGCCAGCAGCCAAGGACTAGCGGGCTCCTACAATGAGCAGTTCTTC; CDR3 protein: CASSQGLAGSYNEQFF
J gene: TRBJ1-5; V gene: TRBV28; clone size: NA; D gene: NA; CDR3 DNA: TGTGCCAGCAGCACAGGGTTGGTTGATCAGCCCCAGCATTTT; CDR3 protein: CASSTGLVDQPQHF
J gene: TRBJ1-2; V gene: TRBV5-4; clone size: NA; D gene: TRBD1; CDR3 DNA: TGTGCCAGCAGCTGGCGAAGGGACAGCTATGGCTACACCTTC; CDR3 protein: CASSWRRDSYGYTF
J gene: TRBJ2-7; V gene: TRBV27; clone size: NA; D gene: NA; CDR3 DNA: TGTGCCAGCAGTTTGCGGGACCCAGGTTTAGGAGAGCAGTACTTC; CDR3 protein: CASSLRDPGLGEQYF
J gene: TRBJ2-7; V gene: TRBV30; clone size: NA; D gene: NA; CDR3 DNA: TGTGCCTGGAAGGTCGGGGGCTCCTACGAGCAGTACTTC; CDR3 protein: CAWKVGGSYEQYF
J gene: TRBJ1-4; V gene: TRBV7-6; clone size: NA; D gene: TRBD1; CDR3 DNA: TGTGCCAGCAGTATCACAGGGGCCCCGGGAAAACTGTTTTTT; CDR3 protein: CASSITGAPGKLFF
J gene: TRBJ1-2; V gene: TRBV28; clone size: once; D gene: TRBD1; CDR3 DNA: TGTGCCAGCAGTTCACCGGGACAGGGTACAAGCTACACCTTC; CDR3 protein: CASSSPGQGTSYTF
J gene: TRBJ2-2; V gene: TRBV7-6; clone size: few; D gene: TRBD2; CDR3 DNA: TGTGCCAGCAGCTCGGGACTAGCCGGGGAGCTGTTTTTT; CDR3 protein: CASSSGLAGELFF
J gene: TRBJ1-2; V gene: TRBV4-3; clone size: NA; D gene: NA; CDR3 DNA: TGCGCCAGCAGCCCCCGTGCGGTATCGGCCTATGGCTACACCTTC; CDR3 protein: CASSPRAVSAYGYTF
J gene: TRBJ2-7; V gene: TRBV19; clone size: few; D gene: NA; CDR3 DNA: TGTGCCAGTAGTATAGCGCGAGGGGAATACGAGCAGTACTTC; CDR3 protein: CASSIARGEYEQYF
J gene: TRBJ2-3; V gene: TRBV6-5; clone size: NA; D gene: TRBD1; CDR3 DNA: TGTGCCAGCACTAGGACAGGGATGGAAGATACGCAGTATTTT; CDR3 protein: CASTRTGMEDTQYF
J gene: TRBJ1-2; V gene: TRBV5-1; clone size: NA; D gene: TRBD1; CDR3 DNA: TGCGCCAGCAGCTGGGACAGTGAGAGGTATGGCTACACCTTC; CDR3 protein: CASSWDSERYGYTF
J gene: TRBJ2-1; V gene: TRBV6-6; clone size: once; D gene: NA; CDR3 DNA: TGTGCCAGCAGCTTAGTCTCCTACAATGAGCAGTTCTTC; CDR3 protein: CASSLVSYNEQFF
J gene: TRBJ1-2; V gene: TRBV30; clone size: NA; D gene: NA; CDR3 DNA: TGTGCCTGGAGTGATCGGTCCTATGGCTACACCTTC; CDR3 protein: CAWSDRSYGYTF
J gene: TRBJ1-4; V gene: TRBV6-1; clone size: NA; D gene: TRBD1; CDR3 DNA: TGTGCCAGCAGTAGATCAGGGGGGACTAATGAAAAACTGTTTTTT; CDR3 protein: CASSRSGGTNEKLFF
J gene: TRBJ1-1; V gene: TRBV29-1; clone size: NA; D gene: NA; CDR3 DNA: TGCAGCCCCGACAGGTCGAACACTGAAGCTTTCTTT; CDR3 protein: CSPDRSNTEAFF
J gene: TRBJ2-6; V gene: TRBV29-1; clone size: NA; D gene: NA; CDR3 DNA: TGCAGCGTCGGGATGGACTCTGGGGCCAACGTCCTGACTTTC; CDR3 protein: CSVGMDSGANVLTF
J gene: TRBJ2-5; V gene: TRBV6-6; clone size: NA; D gene: NA; CDR3 DNA: TGTGCCAGCACCCTAAGAGGGGAGGCGGAAGAGACCCAGTACTTC; CDR3 protein: CASTLRGEAEETQYF
J gene: TRBJ1-2; V gene: TRBV30; clone size: once; D gene: TRBD1; CDR3 DNA: TGTGCCTGGAGTGATGACAGGGGGGTACACACCTTC; CDR3 protein: CAWSDDRGVHTF
J gene: TRBJ2-7; V gene: TRBV4-2; clone size: once; D gene: NA; CDR3 DNA: TGTGCCAGCAGCGGGCGGGACCCGGTTAGGTACTTC; CDR3 protein: CASSGRDPVRYF
J gene: TRBJ2-1; V gene: TRBV2; clone size: few; D gene: NA; CDR3 DNA: TGTGCCAGCAGTGGCGTGGGGGACGTCGGGCAGTTCTTC; CDR3 protein: CASSGVGDVGQFF
J gene: TRBJ1-1; V gene: TRBV29-1; clone size: NA; D gene: NA; CDR3 DNA: TGCAGCGCCGGGACAAAAAACACTGAAGCTTTCTTT; CDR3 protein: CSAGTKNTEAFF
J gene: TRBJ1-5; V gene: TRBV5-8; clone size: few; D gene: NA; CDR3 DNA: TGTGCCAGCAGCTTCAGGGATCAGCCCCAGCATTTT; CDR3 protein: CASSFRDQPQHF
J gene: TRBJ2-7; V gene: TRBV28; clone size: NA; D gene: TRBD1; CDR3 DNA: TGTGCCAGCAGTCCCGACAGGGCACCCTACGAGCAGTACTTC; CDR3 protein: CASSPDRAPYEQYF